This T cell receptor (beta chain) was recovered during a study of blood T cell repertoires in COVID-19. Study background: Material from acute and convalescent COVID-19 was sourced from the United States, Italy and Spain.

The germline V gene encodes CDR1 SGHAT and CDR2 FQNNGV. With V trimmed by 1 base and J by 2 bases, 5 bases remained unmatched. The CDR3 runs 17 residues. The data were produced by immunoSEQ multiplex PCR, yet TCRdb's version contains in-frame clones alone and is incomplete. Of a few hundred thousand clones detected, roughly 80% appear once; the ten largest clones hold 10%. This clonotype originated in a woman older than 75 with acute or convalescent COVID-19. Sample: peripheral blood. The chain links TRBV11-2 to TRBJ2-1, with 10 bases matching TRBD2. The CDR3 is CASSLVPSGGAYNEQFF. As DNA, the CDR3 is TGTGCCAGCAGCTTAGTTCCCAGCGGGGGGGCCTACAATGAGCAGTTCTTC.